This passage covers 5 T cell receptor beta chains from one sample sequenced in a study of cytomegalovirus exposure and HLA in healthy donors (dated by TCRdb to between 2016 and 2019). The protocol used for the library was the immunoSEQ multiplex PCR assay. For the multiplex PCR, a mixture combining 60 forward primers for TCR Vbeta segments and 13 reverse primers for TCR Jbeta segments was used. The immuneACCESS repertoire file appears here via TCRdb, limited to in-frame rearrangements. These files lack a portion of the clones; in checked studies, under half of the deficit traces to unresolved V genes, and the cause of the others is not known. A total of around 150,000 clones appear in this sample, 70% to 80% of them only once. Together, the top ten hold about 3.7% of the sample. Sequencing was done on a sample of PBMCs. The origin of the receptors is a human donor in good health.

The rearrangement uses TRBV5-6 and TRBJ2-7, with D possibly matching TRBD1 (6 bases). CDR3 size: 13 residues. Germline V gene lookup returns CDR1 SGHDT and CDR2 YYEEEE. The ends were cut back, 4 bases at V and 3 bases at J, with 11 bases in the middle. CDR3 DNA sequence: TGTGCCAGCAGCAGGGGGTTAATCTACGAGCAGTACTTC. This translates into CASSRGLIYEQYF.

The chain has TRBV29-1 and TRBJ2-7; possible D gene TRBD2, 6 bases. The CDR3 extends over 14 amino acids. Germline V gene lookup returns CDR1 SQVTM and CDR2 ANQGSEA. Trimming took 4 bases from V and 1 from J, leaving 14 bases between them. The CDR3 coding sequence is TGCAGCGTTGCGCGGGATTATGGGTCCTACGAGCAGTACTTC. It codes for CSVARDYGSYEQYF.

The genes are TRBV6-1 and TRBJ2-3; 13 bases are a match to TRBD2. With 4 bases clipped from V and 6 bases from J, the junction kept 4 bases outside the gene matches. Germline CDR1 is MNHNS and CDR2 is SASEGT. This CDR3 is built from 15 residues. The CDR3 region has the DNA TGTGCCAGCAGTGTAACTAGCGGGGGGGCTGATACGCAGTATTTT. Translation gives CASSVTSGGADTQYF.

With regard to this clone: The germline gene is not matched at one end of the junction; a read error may be the cause. Other nucleotide sequences in the sample specify the same CDR3. J is TRBJ1-2 and V is TRBV5-8, with D unclear. The CDR3 runs to 14 residues. Germline V lookup: CDR1 SGHTS, CDR2 YDEGEE. The CDR3 protein is CASSLLWAPQGYTF. DNA of the CDR3: TGTGCCAGTAGCTTGCTGTGGGCCCCTCAGGGCTACACCTTC.

This chain joins TRBV30 and TRBJ2-1; 7 bases fit TRBD1. The CDR3 consists of 12 residues. Germline trimming cut 5 bases from V and 6 bases from J; bases unmatched to any gene: 4. Germline loops: CDR1 GTSNPN, CDR2 SVGIG (reference sequence). The CDR3 region is CAWSRQGNEQFF. The CDR3 coding sequence is TGTGCCTGGTCACGACAGGGCAATGAGCAGTTCTTC.